This T cell receptor (beta chain) appears in the sequencing data of a study of technical replicates of blood from several donors. V lost 4 bases, J lost 5 bases, and 13 bases lay in between. This CDR3 spans 14 amino acids. Germline CDR1 SGHRS, CDR2 YFSETQ. TCRdb keeps only in-frame clones here, not all; method: immunoSEQ multiplex PCR. This repertoire shows tens of thousands of clones, 95% to 98% found once; its top ten account for roughly 0.16%. This clone came up once. The receptor was isolated from a human donor in good health. The chain links TRBV5-1 to TRBJ1-5; TRBD1 is a possible D gene (6 bases). Sequencing was performed on T cells isolated from PBMCs. CDR3 coding DNA: TGCGCCAGCAGCGTGACAGGTGGGGATCAGCCCCAGCATTTT. This encodes CASSVTGGDQPQHF. Filled out from reference TRBV5-1 and TRBJ1-5, the complete variable domain reads KAGVTQTPRYLIKTRGQQVTLSCSPISGHRSVSWYQQTPGQGLQFLFEYFSETQRNKGNFPGRFSGRQFSNSRSEMNVSTLELGDSALYLCASSVTGGDQPQHFGDGTRLSIL.